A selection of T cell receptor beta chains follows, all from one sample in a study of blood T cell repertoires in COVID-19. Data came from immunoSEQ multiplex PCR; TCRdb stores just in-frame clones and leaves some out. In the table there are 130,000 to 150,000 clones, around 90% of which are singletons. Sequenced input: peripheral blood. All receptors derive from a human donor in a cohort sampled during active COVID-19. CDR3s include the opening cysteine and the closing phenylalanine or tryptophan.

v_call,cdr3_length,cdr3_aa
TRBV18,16,CASSPPNRGTNTEAFF
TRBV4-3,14,CASSQEAGEATQYF
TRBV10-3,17,CAISERWQGAPNYGYTF
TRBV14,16,CASSQESGTLTDTQYF
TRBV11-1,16,CASSSRVRTGANVLTF
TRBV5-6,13,CASSPGGSGTQYF
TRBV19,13,CATRDRSTDTQYF
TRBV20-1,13,CSASDQGSEKLFF
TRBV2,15,CASRDRDRVDQPQHF
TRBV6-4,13,CASSDRAGQPQHF
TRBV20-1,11,CSAGANEKLFF
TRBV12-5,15,CASGFSGGYTGELFF
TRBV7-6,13,CASSLYSGNTIYF
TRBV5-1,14,CASSPINPQETQYF
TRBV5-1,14,CASSSGTGGLGYTF
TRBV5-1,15,CASRPDGLSNQPQHF
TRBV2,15,CASSELGEGRNGYTF
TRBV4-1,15,CASSLLGQGNTEAFF
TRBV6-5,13,CASSLYGTDTQYF
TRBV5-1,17,CASSLSLGQGHTGELFF
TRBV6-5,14,CASRRSSYNSPLHF
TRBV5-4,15,CASSLYGGGWNEQFF
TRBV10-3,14,CAIRPTSGADTQYF
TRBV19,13,CASSVTEGTEAFF
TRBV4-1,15,CASSPRLADTGELFF
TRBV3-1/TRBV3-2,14,CASSPRQGWTEAFF
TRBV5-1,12,CASSLQQPEQFF
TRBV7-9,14,CASSPQGVDTEAFF
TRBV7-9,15,CASSLGAGGIYEQYF
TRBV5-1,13,CASSLEHYGELFF
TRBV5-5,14,CASSLGQGVGEQYF
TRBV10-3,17,CAIRGQGELSGANVLTF
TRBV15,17,CATSRDRGDSGANVLTF
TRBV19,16,CASSPGRGLVNTEAFF
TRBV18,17,CASSPQTSGDSSYEQYF
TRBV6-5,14,CASRTRDRVDEQYF
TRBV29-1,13,CSVESGDFLEQYF
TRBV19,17,CASSILAPTGGAYEQYF
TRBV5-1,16,CASSFLAGDSYNEQFF
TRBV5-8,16,CASSRYRGVDTGELFF
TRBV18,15,CASSPPSQGNTEAFF
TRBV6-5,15,CASNTAPTGLYGYTF
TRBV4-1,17,CASSQDSRTGVYYGYTF
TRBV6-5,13,CASTNSGGETQYF
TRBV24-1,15,CATSDVAGGTGELFF
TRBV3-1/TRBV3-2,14,CASSPVLRSDTQYF
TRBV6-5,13,CASSPTGPWRQFF
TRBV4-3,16,CASSQETSGGAGELFF
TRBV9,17,CASSPLARQASYNEQFF
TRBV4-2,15,CASSQGPTVNEKLFF
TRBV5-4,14,CASSRTGGADGYTF
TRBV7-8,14,CASSSLGGSTEAFF
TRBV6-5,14,CASSYGGRGYGYTF
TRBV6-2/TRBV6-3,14,CASSPGPNRDGYTF
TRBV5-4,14,CASSSGLASETQYF